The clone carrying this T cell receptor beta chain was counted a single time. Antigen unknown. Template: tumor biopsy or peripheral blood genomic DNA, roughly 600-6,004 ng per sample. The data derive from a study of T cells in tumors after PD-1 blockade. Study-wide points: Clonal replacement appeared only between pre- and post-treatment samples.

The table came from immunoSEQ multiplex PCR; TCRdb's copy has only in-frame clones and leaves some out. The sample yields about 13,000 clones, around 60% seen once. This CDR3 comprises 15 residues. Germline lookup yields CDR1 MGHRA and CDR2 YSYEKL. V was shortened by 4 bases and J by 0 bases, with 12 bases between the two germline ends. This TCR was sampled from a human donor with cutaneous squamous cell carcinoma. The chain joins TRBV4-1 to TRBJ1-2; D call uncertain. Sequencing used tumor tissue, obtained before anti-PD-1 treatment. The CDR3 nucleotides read TGCGCCAGCAGCCGTGATACGTCAGCTAACTATGGCTACACCTTC. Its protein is CASSRDTSANYGYTF.